This record covers a single TCR beta chain. What antigen it recognizes has not been identified. No base quality information exists; no much larger clone differs at one position. This specimen comes from a study of blood T cell repertoires in COVID-19 (dated by TCRdb to about 2020). In terms of the full investigation: Samples from collaborators originated in the United States, Italy and Spain and spanned both the acute and convalescent phases of COVID-19. The repertoires were released in a freely available public database intended as a resource for research on the immune response to SARS-CoV-2. The prospective study material was composed of cDNA or gDNA derived from T cells, B-cell-depleted T cells, or PBMCs. The dataset comprised deeply sampled blood TCRbeta repertoires from subjects exposed to, actively infected with, or recovered from COVID-19. Samples were obtained from the ongoing ImmuneRACE study (first 160 participants) and from over 1,000 subjects provided by 6 global collaborators. A de-identified subject ID, COVID-19 status, age in years and sex were almost always included in the sample metadata. Where HLA class I and class II types were available, the types were taken from metadata supplied by the sample provider, not from assay-based typing. Findings and caveats that apply to the study as a whole: How much clinical and demographic metadata was included differed by source and by participant, and the metadata was provided uncurated.

TCRbeta CDR3 regions were amplified from genomic DNA using the immunoSEQ Assay, a bias-controlled multiplex PCR. In the paper's pipeline: The number of nucleated cells in each sample was estimated from the amplification of reference gene primers within the assay. To quantify the absolute abundance of each unique TCRbeta CDR3 rearrangement, sequence reads were collapsed and filtered. For each sample, productive Simpson clonality was calculated as the square root of Simpson's diversity index over productive rearrangements. As stored in TCRdb, this immuneACCESS dataset retains in-frame rearrangements with V and J assigned. A fraction of the clones does not appear; measured against another copy, unresolved V genes explain less than half of the discrepancy, and the remainder lacks a known reason. That table is the source of V, J and clone size, and D and trimming were worked out from the DNA. The table for this sample lists over 250,000 clones; 90% to 95% of them were counted only once. The ten top clones hold 2.2% of the sample.

One collaborating source in Seattle enrolled patients during active infection and followed them longitudinally through the course of disease. Whole blood was collected in K2EDTA tubes by collaborating institutions according to the institutions' own protocols. For TCRbeta analysis, collaborators shipped samples in one of three forms: frozen whole blood, isolated PBMCs, or DNA extracted from either of those sample types. The CDR3, cysteine through phenylalanine, is 14 amino acids long. Just CDR3 DNA is preserved here, 42 bases in frame from base 1. The germline V gene (reference sequence) sets CDR1 to LNHDA and CDR2 to SQIVND. V ends up 2 bases short and J 2 bases short, with an unmatched junction base count of 0.

Sequencing used peripheral blood. The sequence derives from a woman aged 30 to 39 with COVID-19, enrolled during active disease. The V and J segments used are TRBV19 and TRBJ1-5, with 7 junctional bases fitting TRBD1. The DNA sequence follows: TGTGCCAGTAGTATACAGGGGGGCAATCAGCCCCAGCATTTT. The translation is CASSIQGGNQPQHF.